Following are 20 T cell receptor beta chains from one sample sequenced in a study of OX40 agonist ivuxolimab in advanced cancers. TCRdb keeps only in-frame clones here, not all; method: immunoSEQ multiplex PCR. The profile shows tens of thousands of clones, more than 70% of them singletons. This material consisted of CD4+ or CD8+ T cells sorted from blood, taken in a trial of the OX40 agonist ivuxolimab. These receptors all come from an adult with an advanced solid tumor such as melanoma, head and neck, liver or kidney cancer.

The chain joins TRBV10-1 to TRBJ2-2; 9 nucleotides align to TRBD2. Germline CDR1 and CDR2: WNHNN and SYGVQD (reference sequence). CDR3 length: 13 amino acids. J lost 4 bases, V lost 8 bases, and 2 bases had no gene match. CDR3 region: CASRAGGTGELFF. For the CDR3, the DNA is TGCGCCAGCCGAGCGGGGGGCACCGGGGAGCTGTTTTTT.

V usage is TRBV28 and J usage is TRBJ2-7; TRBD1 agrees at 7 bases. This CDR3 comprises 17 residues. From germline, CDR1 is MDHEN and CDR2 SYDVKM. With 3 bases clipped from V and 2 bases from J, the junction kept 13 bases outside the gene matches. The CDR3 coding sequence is TGTGCCAGCAGTTTTGGGGACAGCAGACTATCAACCTACGAGCAGTACTTC. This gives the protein CASSFGDSRLSTYEQYF.

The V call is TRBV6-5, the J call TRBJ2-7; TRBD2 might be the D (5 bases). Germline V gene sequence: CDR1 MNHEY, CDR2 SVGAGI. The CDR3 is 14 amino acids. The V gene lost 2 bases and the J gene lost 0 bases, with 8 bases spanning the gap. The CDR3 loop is CASSYPGSSYEQYF. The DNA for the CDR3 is TGTGCCAGCAGTTACCCGGGGAGCTCCTACGAGCAGTACTTC.

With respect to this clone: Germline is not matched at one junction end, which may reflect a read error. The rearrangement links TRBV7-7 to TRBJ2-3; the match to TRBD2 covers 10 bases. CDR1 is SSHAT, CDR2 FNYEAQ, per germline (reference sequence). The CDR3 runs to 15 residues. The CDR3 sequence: CASSLSGGLTDTQYF. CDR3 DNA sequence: TGTGCTAGCAGCCTTAGCGGGGGGCTCACAGATACGCAGTATTTT.

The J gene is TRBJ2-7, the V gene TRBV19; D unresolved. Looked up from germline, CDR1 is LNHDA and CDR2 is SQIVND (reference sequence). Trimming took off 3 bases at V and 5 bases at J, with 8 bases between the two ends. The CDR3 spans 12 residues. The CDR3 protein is CASSIPGNEQYF. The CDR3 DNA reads TGTGCCAGTAGTATCCCCGGAAACGAGCAGTACTTC. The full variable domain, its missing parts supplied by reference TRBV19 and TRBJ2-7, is DGGITQSPKYLFRKEGQNVTLSCEQNLNHDAMYWYRQDPGQGLRLIYYSQIVNDFQKGDIAEGYSVSREKKESFPLTVTSAQKNPTAFYLCASSIPGNEQYFGPGTRLTVT.

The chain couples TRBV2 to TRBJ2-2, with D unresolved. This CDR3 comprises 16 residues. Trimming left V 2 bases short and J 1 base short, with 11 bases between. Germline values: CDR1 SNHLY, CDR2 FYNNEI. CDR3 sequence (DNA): TGTGCCAGCAGTGAACTAGGAATTGAGAACACCGGGGAGCTGTTTTTT. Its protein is CASSELGIENTGELFF.

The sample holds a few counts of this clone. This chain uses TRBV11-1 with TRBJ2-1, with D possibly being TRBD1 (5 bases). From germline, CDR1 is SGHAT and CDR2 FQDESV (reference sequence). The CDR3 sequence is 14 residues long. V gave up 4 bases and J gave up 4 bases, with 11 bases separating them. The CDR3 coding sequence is TGTGCCAGCAGCTCAAGACAGTTGTACAATGAGCAGTTCTTC. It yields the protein CASSSRQLYNEQFF.

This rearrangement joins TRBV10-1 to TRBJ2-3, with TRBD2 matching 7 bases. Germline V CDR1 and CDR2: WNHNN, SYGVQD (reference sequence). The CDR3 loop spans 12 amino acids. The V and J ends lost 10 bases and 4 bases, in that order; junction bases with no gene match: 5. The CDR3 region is CATRGEPDTQYF. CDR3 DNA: TGCGCCACCCGGGGGGAGCCAGATACGCAGTATTTT.

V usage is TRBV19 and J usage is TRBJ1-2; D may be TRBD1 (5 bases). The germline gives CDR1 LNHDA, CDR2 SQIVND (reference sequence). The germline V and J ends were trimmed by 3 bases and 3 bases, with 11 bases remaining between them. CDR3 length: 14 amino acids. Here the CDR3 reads CASSIWGDDYGYTF. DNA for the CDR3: TGTGCCAGTAGTATTTGGGGGGACGACTATGGCTACACCTTC.

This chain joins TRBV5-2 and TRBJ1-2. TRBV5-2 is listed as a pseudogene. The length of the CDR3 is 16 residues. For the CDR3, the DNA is TGTGCCAGCAAATACACGCGAGTACGAAAGACCTATGGCTACACCTTC. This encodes CASKYTRVRKTYGYTF.

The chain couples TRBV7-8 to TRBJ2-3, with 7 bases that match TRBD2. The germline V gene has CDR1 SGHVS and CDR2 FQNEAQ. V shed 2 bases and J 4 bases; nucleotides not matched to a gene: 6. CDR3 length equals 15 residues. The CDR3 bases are TGTGCCAGCAGCTTACGCAGGGAGGGTTCAGATACGCAGTATTTT. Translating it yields CASSLRREGSDTQYF.

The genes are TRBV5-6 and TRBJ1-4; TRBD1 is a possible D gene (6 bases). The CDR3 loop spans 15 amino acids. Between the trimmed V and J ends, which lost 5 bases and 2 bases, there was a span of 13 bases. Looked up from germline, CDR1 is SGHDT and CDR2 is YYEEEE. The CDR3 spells CASSNWGGTNEKLFF. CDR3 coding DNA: TGTGCCAGCAGTAACTGGGGGGGCACTAATGAAAAACTGTTTTTT.

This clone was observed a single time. The CDR3 DNA follows: TGCGCCAGCAGCGGGGGACAGGGGAGAAGGAATGAGCAGTTCTTC. Translated: CASSGGQGRRNEQFF. The chain couples TRBV5-1 to TRBJ2-1; the match to TRBD1 covers 10 bases. V lost 4 bases and J lost 7; bases outside the gene matches: 8. Germline V lookup: CDR1 SGHRS, CDR2 YFSETQ. The CDR3 length is 15 residues.

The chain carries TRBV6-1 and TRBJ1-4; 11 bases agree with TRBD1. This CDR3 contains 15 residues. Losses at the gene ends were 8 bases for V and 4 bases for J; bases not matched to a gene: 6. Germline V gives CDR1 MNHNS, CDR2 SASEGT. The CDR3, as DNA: TGTGCCAGCGGACAGGGGGCAGGGGGTAATGAAAAACTGTTTTTT. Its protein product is CASGQGAGGNEKLFF.

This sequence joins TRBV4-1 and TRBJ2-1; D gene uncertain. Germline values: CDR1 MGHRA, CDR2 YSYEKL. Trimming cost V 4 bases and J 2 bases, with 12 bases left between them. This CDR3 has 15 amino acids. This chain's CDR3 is CASSPRLEPYNEQFF. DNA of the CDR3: TGCGCCAGCAGCCCCCGACTCGAGCCCTACAATGAGCAGTTCTTC.

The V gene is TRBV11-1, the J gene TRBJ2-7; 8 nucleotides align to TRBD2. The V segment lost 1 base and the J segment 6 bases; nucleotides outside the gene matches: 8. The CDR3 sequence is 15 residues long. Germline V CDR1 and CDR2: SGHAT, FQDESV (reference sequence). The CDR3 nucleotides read TGTGCCAGCAGCTTAGACGCTAGCGGGTCGTTCGAGCAGTACTTC. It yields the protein CASSLDASGSFEQYF.

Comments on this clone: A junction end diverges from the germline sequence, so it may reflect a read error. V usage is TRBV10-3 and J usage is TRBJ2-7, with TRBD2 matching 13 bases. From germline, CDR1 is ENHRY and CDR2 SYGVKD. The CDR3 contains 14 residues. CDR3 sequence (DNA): TGTGCCAGCAGTGGGACTAGCGGGAATCACGAGCAGTACTTC. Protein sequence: CASSGTSGNHEQYF.

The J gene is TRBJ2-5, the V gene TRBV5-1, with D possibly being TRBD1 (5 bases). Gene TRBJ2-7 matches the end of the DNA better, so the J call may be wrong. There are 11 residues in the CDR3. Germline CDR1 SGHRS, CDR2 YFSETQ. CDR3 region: CASSQGYEQYF. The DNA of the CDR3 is TGCGCCAGCAGTCAGGGTTACGAGCAGTACTTC.

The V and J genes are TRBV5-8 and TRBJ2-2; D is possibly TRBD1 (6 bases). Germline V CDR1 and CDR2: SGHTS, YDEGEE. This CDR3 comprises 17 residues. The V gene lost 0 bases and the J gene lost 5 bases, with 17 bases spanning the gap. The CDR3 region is CASSLEQGRKGTGELFF. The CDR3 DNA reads TGTGCCAGCAGCTTGGAACAGGGCCGAAAGGGGACCGGGGAGCTGTTTTTT.

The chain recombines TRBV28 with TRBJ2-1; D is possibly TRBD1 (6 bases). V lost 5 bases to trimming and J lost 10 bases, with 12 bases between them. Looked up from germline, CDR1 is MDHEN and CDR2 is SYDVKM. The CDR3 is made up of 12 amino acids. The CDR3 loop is CASSRQVGEQFF. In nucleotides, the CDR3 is TGTGCCAGCAGTCGACAGGTCGGGGAGCAGTTCTTC. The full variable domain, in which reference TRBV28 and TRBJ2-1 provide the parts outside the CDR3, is DVKVTQSSRYLVKRTGEKVFLECVQDMDHENMFWYRQDPGLGLRLIYFSYDVKMKEKGDIPEGYSVSREKKERFSLILESASTNQTSMYLCASSRQVGEQFFGPGTRLTVL.